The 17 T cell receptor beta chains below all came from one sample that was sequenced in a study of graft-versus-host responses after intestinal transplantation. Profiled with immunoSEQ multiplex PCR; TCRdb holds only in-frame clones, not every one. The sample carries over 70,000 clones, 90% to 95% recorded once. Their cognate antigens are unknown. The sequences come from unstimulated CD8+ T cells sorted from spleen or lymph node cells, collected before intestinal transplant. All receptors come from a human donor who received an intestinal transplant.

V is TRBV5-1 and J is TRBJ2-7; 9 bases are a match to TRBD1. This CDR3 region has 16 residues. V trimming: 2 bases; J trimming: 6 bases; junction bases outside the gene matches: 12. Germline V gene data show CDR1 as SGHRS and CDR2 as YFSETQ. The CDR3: CASSLPIDRGEREQYF. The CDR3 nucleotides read TGCGCCAGCAGCTTACCAATAGACAGGGGGGAGCGCGAGCAGTACTTC.

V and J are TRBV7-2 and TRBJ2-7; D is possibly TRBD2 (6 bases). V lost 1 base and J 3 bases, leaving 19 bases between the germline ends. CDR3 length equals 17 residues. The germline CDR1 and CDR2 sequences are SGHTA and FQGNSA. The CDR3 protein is CASSLVWPGDTCYEQYF. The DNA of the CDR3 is TGTGCCAGCAGCTTAGTCTGGCCGGGAGACACGTGCTACGAGCAGTACTTC.

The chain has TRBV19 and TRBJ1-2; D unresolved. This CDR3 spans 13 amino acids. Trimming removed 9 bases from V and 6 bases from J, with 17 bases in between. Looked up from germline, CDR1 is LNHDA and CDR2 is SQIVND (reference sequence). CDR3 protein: CASLLQETDGYTF. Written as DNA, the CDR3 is TGTGCCAGCCTCCTTCAGGAAACCGATGGCTACACCTTC. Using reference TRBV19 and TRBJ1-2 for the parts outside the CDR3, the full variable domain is DGGITQSPKYLFRKEGQNVTLSCEQNLNHDAMYWYRQDPGQGLRLIYYSQIVNDFQKGDIAEGYSVSREKKESFPLTVTSAQKNPTAFYLCASLLQETDGYTFGSGTRLTVV.

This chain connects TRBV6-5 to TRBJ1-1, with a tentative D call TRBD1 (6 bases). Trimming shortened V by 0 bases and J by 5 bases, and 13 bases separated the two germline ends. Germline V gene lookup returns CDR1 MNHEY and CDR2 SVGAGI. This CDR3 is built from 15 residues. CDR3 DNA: TGTGCCAGCAGTTACTCAGGAGGGGGTCTTACTGAAGCTTTCTTT. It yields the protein CASSYSGGGLTEAFF.

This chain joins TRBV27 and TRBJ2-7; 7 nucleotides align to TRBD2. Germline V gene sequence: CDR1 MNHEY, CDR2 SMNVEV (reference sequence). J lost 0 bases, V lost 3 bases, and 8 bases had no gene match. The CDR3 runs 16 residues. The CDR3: CASSFRRASGSYEQYF. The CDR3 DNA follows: TGTGCCAGCAGTTTTCGGCGCGCTAGCGGCTCCTACGAGCAGTACTTC.

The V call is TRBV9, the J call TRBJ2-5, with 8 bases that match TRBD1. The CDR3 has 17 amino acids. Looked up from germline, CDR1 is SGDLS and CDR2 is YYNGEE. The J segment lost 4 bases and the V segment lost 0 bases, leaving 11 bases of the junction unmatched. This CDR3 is CASSVGAVRTGRETQYF. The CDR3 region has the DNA TGTGCCAGCAGCGTAGGTGCGGTAAGGACAGGGCGAGAGACCCAGTACTTC.

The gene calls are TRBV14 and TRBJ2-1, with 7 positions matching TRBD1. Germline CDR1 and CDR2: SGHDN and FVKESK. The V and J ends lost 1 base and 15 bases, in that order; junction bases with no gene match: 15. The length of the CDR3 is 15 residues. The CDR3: CASSQGQGVPFGGFF. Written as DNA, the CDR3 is TGTGCCAGCAGCCAAGGACAGGGAGTTCCATTTGGAGGGTTCTTC. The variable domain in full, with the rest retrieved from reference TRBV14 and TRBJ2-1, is EAGVTQFPSHSVIEKGQTVTLRCDPISGHDNLYWYRRVMGKEIKFLLHFVKESKQDESGMPNNRFLAERTGGTYSTLKVQPAELEDSGVYFCASSQGQGVPFGGFFGPGTRLTVL.

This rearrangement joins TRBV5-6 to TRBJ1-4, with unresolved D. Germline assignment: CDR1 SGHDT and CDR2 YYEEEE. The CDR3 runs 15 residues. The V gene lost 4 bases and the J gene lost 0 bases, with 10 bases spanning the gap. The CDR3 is CASSPGGSTNEKLFF. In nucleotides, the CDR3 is TGTGCCAGCAGCCCCGGAGGATCAACTAATGAAAAACTGTTTTTT.

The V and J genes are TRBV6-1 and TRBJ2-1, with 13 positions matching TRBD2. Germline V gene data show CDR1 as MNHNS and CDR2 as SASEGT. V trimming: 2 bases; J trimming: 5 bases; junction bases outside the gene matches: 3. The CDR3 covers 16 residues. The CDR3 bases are TGTGCCAGCAGTGAATGGGGACTAGCGGGAAACAATGAGCAGTTCTTC. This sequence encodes CASSEWGLAGNNEQFF.

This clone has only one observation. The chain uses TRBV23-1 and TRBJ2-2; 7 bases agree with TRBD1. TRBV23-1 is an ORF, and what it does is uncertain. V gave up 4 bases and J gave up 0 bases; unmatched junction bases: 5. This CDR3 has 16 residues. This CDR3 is CASSRRGQSNTGELFF. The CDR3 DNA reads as TGCGCCAGCAGTCGACGGGGACAGTCGAACACCGGGGAGCTGTTTTTT.

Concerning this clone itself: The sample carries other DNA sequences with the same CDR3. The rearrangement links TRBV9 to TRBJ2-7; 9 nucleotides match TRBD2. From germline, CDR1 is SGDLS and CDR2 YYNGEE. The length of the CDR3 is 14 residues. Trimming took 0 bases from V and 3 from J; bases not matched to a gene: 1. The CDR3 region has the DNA TGTGCCAGCAGCGTAGGAGCGGGAGGCTACGAGCAGTACTTC. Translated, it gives CASSVGAGGYEQYF.

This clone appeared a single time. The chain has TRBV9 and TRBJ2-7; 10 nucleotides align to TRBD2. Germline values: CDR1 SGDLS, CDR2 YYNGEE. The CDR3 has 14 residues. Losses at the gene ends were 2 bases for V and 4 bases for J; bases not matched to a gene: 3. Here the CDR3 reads CASSVGTSVYEQYF. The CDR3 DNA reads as TGTGCCAGCAGCGTCGGGACTAGCGTTTACGAGCAGTACTTC. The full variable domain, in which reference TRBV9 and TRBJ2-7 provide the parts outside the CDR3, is DSGVTQTPKHLITATGQRVTLRCSPRSGDLSVYWYQQSLDQGLQFLIQYYNGEERAKGNILERFSAQQFPDLHSELNLSSLELGDSALYFCASSVGTSVYEQYFGPGTRLTVT.

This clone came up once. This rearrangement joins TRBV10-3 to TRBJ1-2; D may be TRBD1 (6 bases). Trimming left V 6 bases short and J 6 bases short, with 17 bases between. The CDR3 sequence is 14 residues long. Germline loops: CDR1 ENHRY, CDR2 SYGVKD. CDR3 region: CAIRAQGMADGYTF. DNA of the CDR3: TGTGCCATCAGGGCTCAGGGGATGGCGGATGGCTACACCTTC.

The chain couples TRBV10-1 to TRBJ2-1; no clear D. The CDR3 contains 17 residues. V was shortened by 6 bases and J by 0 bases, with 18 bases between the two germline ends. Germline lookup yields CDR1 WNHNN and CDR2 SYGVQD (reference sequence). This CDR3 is CASSERVRGRSYNEQFF. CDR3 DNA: TGCGCCAGCAGCGAGAGAGTCAGAGGACGCTCCTACAATGAGCAGTTCTTC.

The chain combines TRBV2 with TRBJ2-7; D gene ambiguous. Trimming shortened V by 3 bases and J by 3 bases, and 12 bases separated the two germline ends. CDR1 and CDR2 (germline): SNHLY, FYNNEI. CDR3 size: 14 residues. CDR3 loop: CASSDRAERYEQYF. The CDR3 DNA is TGTGCCAGCAGTGATCGGGCGGAACGCTACGAGCAGTACTTC.

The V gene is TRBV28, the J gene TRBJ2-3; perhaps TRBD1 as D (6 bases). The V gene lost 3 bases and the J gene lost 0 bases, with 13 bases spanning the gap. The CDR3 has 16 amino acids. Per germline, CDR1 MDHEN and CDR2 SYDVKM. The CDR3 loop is CASSFIGTGSTDTQYF. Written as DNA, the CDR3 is TGTGCCAGCAGTTTTATAGGCACAGGGAGCACAGATACGCAGTATTTT. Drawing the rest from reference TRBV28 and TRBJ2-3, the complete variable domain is DVKVTQSSRYLVKRTGEKVFLECVQDMDHENMFWYRQDPGLGLRLIYFSYDVKMKEKGDIPEGYSVSREKKERFSLILESASTNQTSMYLCASSFIGTGSTDTQYFGPGTRLTVL.

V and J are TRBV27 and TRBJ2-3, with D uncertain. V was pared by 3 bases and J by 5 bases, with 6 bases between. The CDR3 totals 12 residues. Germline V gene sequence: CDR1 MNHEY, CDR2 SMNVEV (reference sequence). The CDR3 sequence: CASSFIGDTQYF. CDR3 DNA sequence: TGTGCCAGCAGTTTCATCGGAGATACGCAGTATTTT.